This T cell receptor beta chain derives from a study of blood T cell repertoires in COVID-19. Study at large: The analysed material was cDNA or gDNA that came from T cells, B-cell-depleted T cells, or PBMCs.

As processed by the authors: It was from reference gene primer amplification that nucleated cell counts were estimated. Clones were read by immunoSEQ multiplex PCR, and TCRdb kept only the in-frame ones, dropping some. For V, J and clone size, that table is used; D and trimming come from the DNA. The sample carries 220,000 or so clones, about 88% recorded once. Patients in Seattle were enrolled during active infection, then followed longitudinally. From germline, CDR1 is SEHNR and CDR2 FQNEAQ (reference sequence). This CDR3 contains 15 residues. V lost 5 bases to trimming and J lost 5 bases; unmatched junction nucleotides: 5.

Sample: peripheral blood. The receptor was isolated from a woman between 50 and 59 years old with COVID-19, enrolled during active disease. V is TRBV7-9 and J is TRBJ2-2, with 10 bases fitting TRBD1. CDR3: CASSADRGRTGELFF. The DNA for the CDR3 is TGTGCCAGCAGCGCTGACAGGGGGCGAACCGGGGAGCTGTTTTTT. Using reference TRBV7-9 and TRBJ2-2 for the parts outside the CDR3, the full variable domain is DTGVSQNPRHKITKRGQNVTFRCDPISEHNRLYWYRQTLGQGPEFLTYFQNEAQLEKSRLLSDRFSAERPKGSFSTLEIQRTEQGDSAMYLCASSADRGRTGELFFGEGSRLTVL.